A single sample is the source of the 14 T cell receptor beta chains below, sequenced in a study of blood T cell repertoires in COVID-19. The assay was immunoSEQ multiplex PCR, and TCRdb's table has in-frame clones only and misses some. The sample holds about 30,000 clones, under 95% seen once. Sequenced: peripheral blood. The receptors here all came from a man aged 65-85 years with active or convalescent COVID-19.

The J gene is TRBJ2-2, the V gene TRBV5-4; D is possibly TRBD2 (5 bases). The V end lost 1 base, the J end lost 7 bases, and 11 bases lay between the germline ends. The CDR3 is made up of 14 amino acids. Looked up from germline, CDR1 is SGHNT and CDR2 is YYREEE (reference sequence). The CDR3: CASSLQGSGGELFF. DNA of the CDR3: TGTGCCAGCAGCTTGCAAGGGAGTGGCGGGGAGCTGTTTTTT.

CDR3 sequence reads: CASSLLQGASYEQYF. CDR3 sequence (DNA): TGCGCCAGCAGCTTGTTACAGGGGGCATCCTACGAGCAGTACTTC. The rearrangement links TRBV5-1 to TRBJ2-7; 9 bases align to TRBD1. V was clipped by 1 base and J by 1 base; unmatched bases: 3. Germline loops: CDR1 SGHRS, CDR2 YFSETQ. The CDR3 is 15 residues long.

The chain links TRBV28 to TRBJ2-3; TRBD2 agrees at 10 bases. Germline V gives CDR1 MDHEN, CDR2 SYDVKM. J lost 6 bases, V lost 6 bases, and 6 bases had no gene match. The CDR3 loop spans 14 amino acids. In nucleotides, the CDR3 is TGTGCCAGCAGCTCAGCGGGGGGGCTGGATACGCAGTATTTT. It encodes CASSSAGGLDTQYF. Drawing the rest from reference TRBV28 and TRBJ2-3, the complete variable domain is DVKVTQSSRYLVKRTGEKVFLECVQDMDHENMFWYRQDPGLGLRLIYFSYDVKMKEKGDIPEGYSVSREKKERFSLILESASTNQTSMYLCASSSAGGLDTQYFGPGTRLTVL.

CDR3 bases: TGTGCCAGCTCACCACCCGGGACTAGCGGGAGGGCCGTTATTGAGCAGTTCTTC. This gives the protein CASSPPGTSGRAVIEQFF. The rearrangement joins TRBV18 to TRBJ2-1; TRBD2 aligns across 16 bases. The CDR3 totals 18 residues. V lost 0 bases and J lost 9; bases outside the gene matches: 8. Germline V gene data show CDR1 as KGHSH and CDR2 as LQKENI.

This chain uses TRBV7-2 with TRBJ2-3; D may be TRBD1 (6 bases). Germline loops: CDR1 SGHTA, CDR2 FQGNSA. There are 14 residues in the CDR3. Trimming took 1 base from V and 4 from J, leaving 9 bases between them. CDR3 sequence: CASSLGGPPDTQYF. CDR3 nucleotide sequence: TGTGCCAGCAGCTTAGGGGGGCCCCCAGATACGCAGTATTTT.

J is TRBJ2-2 and V is TRBV19; D perhaps matches TRBD2 (5 bases). V was pared by 2 bases and J by 5 bases, with 12 bases between. This CDR3 is built from 15 residues. Germline lookup yields CDR1 LNHDA and CDR2 SQIVND (reference sequence). CDR3: CASSIQAVGTGELFF. DNA for the CDR3: TGTGCCAGTAGTATACAAGCGGTCGGTACCGGGGAGCTGTTTTTT.

The chain uses TRBV3-1 (or the pseudogene TRBV3-2) and TRBJ2-1; D is uncertain. CDR1 LGHDT and CDR2 YNNKEL come from the germline V gene (reference sequence). Trimming took 1 base from V and 8 from J, leaving 15 bases between them. The CDR3 covers 15 residues. The chain's CDR3 is CASSQGGRPEDEQFF. CDR3 in DNA: TGTGCCAGCAGCCAAGGAGGAAGACCCGAGGATGAGCAGTTCTTC.

The chain carries TRBV7-2 and TRBJ2-7; D unresolved. CDR1 and CDR2 (germline): SGHTA, FQGNSA. Trimming shortened V by 4 bases and J by 7 bases, and 14 bases separated the two germline ends. This CDR3 contains 13 residues. The CDR3 protein is CASSSPNSGEQYF. The CDR3 DNA reads as TGTGCCAGCAGCTCACCAAACAGTGGAGAGCAGTACTTC.

V and J are TRBV3-1 (or the pseudogene TRBV3-2) and TRBJ2-3; 12 positions agree with TRBD2. V shed 4 bases and J 2 bases; nucleotides not matched to a gene: 4. The germline V gene encodes CDR1 LGHDT and CDR2 YNNKEL (reference sequence). This CDR3 region has 16 residues. In DNA, the CDR3 is TGTGCCAGCAGCCGCCTAGCGGGAGGGTACACAGATACGCAGTATTTT. Its translation: CASSRLAGGYTDTQYF.

The chain has TRBV5-1 and TRBJ2-1, with 9 bases fitting TRBD2. Trimming cost V 5 bases and J 0 bases; bases outside gene matches: 9. Germline CDR1 and CDR2: SGHRS and YFSETQ. The CDR3 is 17 amino acids. CDR3 amino acids: CASSRSGGQSSYNEQFF. In nucleotides, the CDR3 is TGCGCCAGCAGTCGTAGCGGGGGCCAGAGCTCCTACAATGAGCAGTTCTTC.

The chain links TRBV2 to TRBJ1-5; 10 bases agree with TRBD1. Germline-derived CDR1 and CDR2 are SNHLY and FYNNEI. V trimming: 4 bases; J trimming: 7 bases; junction bases outside the gene matches: 4. The CDR3 length is 14 residues. DNA of the CDR3: TGTGCCAGCAGTGGGACAGGGGGAAGGCAGCCCCAGCATTTT. This translates into CASSGTGGRQPQHF.

Comment on this clone: An end of the junction differs from the germline gene, which may be a read error. This rearrangement joins TRBV5-1 to TRBJ2-3; D is perhaps TRBD2 (5 bases). This CDR3 is 14 amino acids long. CDR1 SGHRS and CDR2 YFSETQ come from the germline V gene. CDR3 loop: CASSLQGSTDTQYF. CDR3 DNA sequence: TGCGCCAGCAGCTTACAAGGGAGCACGGATACGCAGTATTTT.

V is TRBV5-4 and J is TRBJ1-2; tentative D call: TRBD1 (5 bases). The germline V gene encodes CDR1 SGHNT and CDR2 YYREEE (reference sequence). With 2 bases removed from V and 7 bases from J, the gap between germline ends came to 15 bases. The CDR3 is 14 residues long. The CDR3 spells CASSFPGTPSGYTF. The CDR3, as DNA: TGTGCCAGCAGCTTCCCCGGGACTCCCAGTGGCTACACCTTC.

The chain has TRBV30 and TRBJ1-1; 10 nucleotides align to TRBD1. Germline values: CDR1 GTSNPN, CDR2 SVGIG (reference sequence). V shed 2 bases, J shed 7 bases, and the junction held 4 bases outside the gene matches. This CDR3 is 13 amino acids long. In DNA, the CDR3 is TGTGCCTGGAGTTGGACAGGGGGTGGTGAAGCTTTCTTT. Protein sequence: CAWSWTGGGEAFF.